Shown below are 10 T cell receptor beta chains from a single sample sequenced in a study of T cell repertoires in cytomegalovirus infection (dated by TCRdb to the late 2010s). The sequencing machine was an Illumina HiSeq 1500. TCRdb reworked the public reads: Q25 trimming with fastp, MiXCR clone assembly, productive beta chains retained. Identical CDR3 proteins give one entry, which carries the most common genes and DNA. For this sample the table gives some 230,000 distinct CDR3 sequences, of which roughly 23% were detected only once. The top ten constitute 15% to 20% of the sample. The sequenced sample consisted of CD8+ T cells from PBMCs. The receptor source for this set is a human donor in good health (CMV status not recorded). Some clones in this sample may be carry-over from other donors' samples.

Points on this clonotype: The germline gene is not matched at one end of the junction; a read error may be the cause. CDR3 nucleotide sequence: TGTGCCAGCAGTAACTCAGGGACGAAGGAGACCCAGTACTTC. This gives the protein CASSNSGTKETQYF. The chain uses TRBV6-6 and TRBJ2-5; D possibly uses TRBD1 or TRBD2 (5 bases each). The CDR3 is 14 residues long. The germline V gene encodes CDR1 MNHNY and CDR2 SVGAGI (reference sequence).

This clonotype was found many times. This chain uses TRBV4-1 with TRBJ1-1; D is unclear. Germline CDR1 and CDR2: MGHRA and YSYEKL. Deletions cut 1 base from V and 1 base from J, with 10 bases between. CDR3 length equals 15 residues. This CDR3 reads CASSQVFAENTEAFF. For the CDR3, the DNA is TGCGCCAGCAGCCAAGTCTTTGCGGAGAACACTGAAGCTTTCTTT.

This clonotype appeared a few times. The chain recombines TRBV7-2 with TRBJ1-5; no reliable D call. The CDR3 runs to 13 residues. Trimming shortened V by 5 bases and J by 7 bases, and 12 bases separated the two germline ends. Germline V gene sequence: CDR1 SGHTA, CDR2 FQGNSA. The CDR3 is CASSRIRGQPQHF. The CDR3 DNA follows: TGTGCCAGCAGCCGGATCCGTGGCCAGCCCCAGCATTTT.

This clonotype has only a few counts. The chain uses TRBV2 and TRBJ2-3; possibly TRBD2 for D (5 bases). The germline V gene encodes CDR1 SNHLY and CDR2 FYNNEI. The CDR3 contains 13 residues. CDR3 coding DNA: TGTGCTAGTAGGGCGGCGGGCGCCGATACGCAGTATTTT. Translation: CASRAAGADTQYF.

V is TRBV28 and J is TRBJ2-7, with 11 bases identical to TRBD1. CDR3 size: 17 residues. Germline V lookup: CDR1 MDHEN, CDR2 SYDVKM. V shed 5 bases, J shed 3 bases, and the junction held 12 bases outside the gene matches. Here the CDR3 reads CASSPGWGQGVYYEQYF. The DNA of the CDR3 is TGTGCCAGCAGTCCGGGTTGGGGACAGGGGGTTTACTACGAGCAGTACTTC.

V is TRBV20-1 and J is TRBJ2-2; a possible D gene is TRBD1 (5 bases). Between the trimmed V and J ends, which lost 6 bases and 4 bases, there was a span of 15 bases. Germline V gene lookup returns CDR1 DFQATT and CDR2 SNEGSKA (reference sequence). This CDR3 has 14 residues. The CDR3 coding sequence is TGCAGTGCCTCTCTGGGGCCAGGCACCGGGGAGCTGTTTTTT. Amino acids: CSASLGPGTGELFF.

The rearrangement joins TRBV19 to TRBJ1-2; 8 nucleotides agree with TRBD1. The V gene's germline CDR1 is LNHDA and CDR2 SQIVND (reference sequence). V shed 7 bases, J shed 0 bases, and the junction held 7 bases outside the gene matches. This CDR3 has 15 residues. The CDR3 region has the DNA TGTGCCAGTAAGGGTCCGGACAGGGCTAACTATGGCTACACCTTC. Residues: CASKGPDRANYGYTF.

This rearrangement joins TRBV6-1 to TRBJ1-5, with 7 positions matching TRBD1. Trimming at V came to 4 bases and at J to 1 base, leaving 7 bases not matched to a gene. The germline gives CDR1 MNHNS, CDR2 SASEGT. The CDR3 is 16 residues long. The CDR3 bases are TGTGCCAGCAGTGCTTGGACAGGTCTAAGCAATCAGCCCCAGCATTTT. It is translated as CASSAWTGLSNQPQHF.

This clonotype was counted only a few times. V is TRBV29-1 and J is TRBJ2-1; 13 bases are shared with TRBD2. From germline, CDR1 is SQVTM and CDR2 ANQGSEA. V was pared by 3 bases and J by 0 bases, with 8 bases of the junction left unmatched. The CDR3 has 18 residues. The CDR3: CSVDGLAGAPGSYNEQFF. The CDR3, as DNA: TGCAGCGTTGACGGACTAGCGGGGGCCCCCGGCTCCTACAATGAGCAGTTCTTC.

The table lists this clonotype with a few counts. The gene calls are TRBV12-3 or TRBV12-4 and TRBJ2-5; D may be TRBD1 (6 bases). CDR3 size: 15 residues. V gave up 3 bases and J gave up 0 bases, with 11 bases separating them. Here the CDR3 DNA reads TGTGCCAGCAGTTTCAGGGGTCCGAACCAAGAGACCCAGTACTTC. Translation: CASSFRGPNQETQYF.